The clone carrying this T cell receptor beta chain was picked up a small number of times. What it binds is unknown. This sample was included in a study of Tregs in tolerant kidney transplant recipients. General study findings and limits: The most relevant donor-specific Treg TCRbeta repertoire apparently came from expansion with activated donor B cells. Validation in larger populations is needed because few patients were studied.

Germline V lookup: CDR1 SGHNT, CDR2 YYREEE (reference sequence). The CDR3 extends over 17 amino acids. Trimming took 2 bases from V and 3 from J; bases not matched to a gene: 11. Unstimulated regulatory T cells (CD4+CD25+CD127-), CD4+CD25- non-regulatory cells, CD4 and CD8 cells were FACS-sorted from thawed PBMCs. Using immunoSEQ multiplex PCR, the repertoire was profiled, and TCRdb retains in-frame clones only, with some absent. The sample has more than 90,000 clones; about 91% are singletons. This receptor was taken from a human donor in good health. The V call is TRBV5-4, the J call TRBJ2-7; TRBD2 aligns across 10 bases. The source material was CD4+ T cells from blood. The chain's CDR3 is CASSLSVLAGAHYEQYF. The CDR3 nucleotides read TGTGCCAGCAGCTTATCTGTTCTAGCGGGAGCTCACTACGAGCAGTACTTC.